Below are 5 T cell receptor beta chains sequenced from a single sample in a study of blood T cell repertoires in COVID-19 (dated by TCRdb to the early 2020s). Library construction relied on the immunoSEQ multiplex PCR assay. TCRdb holds this immuneACCESS table with in-frame rearrangements only. Some clones are missing; in checked studies, unresolved V genes explain under half, and the rest has no known cause. Recorded for this sample are approximately 10,000 clones; 75% to 90% of them occurred a single time. Together, the top ten hold more than 5% of the sample. The sequenced material came from peripheral blood. The source is a human donor in a cohort sampled during active COVID-19.

V gene TRBV9 combines with J gene TRBJ2-1; D call uncertain. Trimming took off 0 bases at V and 5 bases at J, with 9 bases between the two ends. Germline V gene data show CDR1 as SGDLS and CDR2 as YYNGEE. There are 14 residues in the CDR3. CDR3 nucleotide sequence: TGTGCCAGCAGCGTAGAAACCTGGCACAATGAGCAGTTCTTC. This codes for CASSVETWHNEQFF.

V is TRBV19 and J is TRBJ1-1; D not resolved. V was clipped by 3 bases and J by 1 base, with 6 bases between them. CDR1 and CDR2 from the germline V gene are LNHDA and SQIVND (reference sequence). CDR3 length equals 13 residues. The CDR3 spells CASSMGRNTEAFF. The CDR3 bases are TGTGCCAGTAGTATGGGGAGGAACACTGAAGCTTTCTTT.

The gene calls are TRBV28 and TRBJ2-3; TRBD1 is a possible D gene (5 bases). V was pared by 6 bases and J by 2 bases, with 15 bases between. The germline CDR1 and CDR2 sequences are MDHEN and SYDVKM. The CDR3 extends over 15 amino acids. The CDR3 sequence: CASSRRVASTDTQYF. In nucleotides, the CDR3 is TGTGCCAGCAGCCGCAGGGTTGCCTCCACAGATACGCAGTATTTT.

V gene TRBV19 combines with J gene TRBJ1-3, with 9 bases fitting TRBD1. Germline-derived CDR1 and CDR2 are LNHDA and SQIVND (reference sequence). This CDR3 contains 14 residues. Trimming at V came to 6 bases and at J to 4 bases, leaving 4 bases not matched to a gene. CDR3 nucleotides: TGTGCCAGTAGCCACAGGGGGCTCGGAAACACCATATATTTT. Its translation: CASSHRGLGNTIYF.

This sequence joins TRBV11-2 and TRBJ2-3; the D gene is possibly TRBD2 (6 bases). In germline, CDR1 is SGHAT, CDR2 FQNNGV. The germline V and J ends were trimmed by 2 bases and 0 bases, with 12 bases remaining between them. The CDR3 length is 16 residues. CDR3 in DNA: TGTGCCAGCAGCTTAAGGGCGGGACGAAGCACAGATACGCAGTATTTT. Amino acids: CASSLRAGRSTDTQYF.